These 5 T cell receptor beta chains were all obtained from the same sample, sequenced in a study of blood T cell repertoires in COVID-19. Sequencing used immunoSEQ multiplex PCR; TCRdb keeps in-frame clones, though not all of them. The sample has about 90,000 clones, just under 85% seen once. The sample consisted of peripheral blood. These receptors were collected from a man aged 50-60 years with acute or convalescent COVID-19.

The chain has TRBV28 and TRBJ1-5, with unresolved D. CDR1 MDHEN and CDR2 SYDVKM come from the germline V gene. This CDR3 has 15 amino acids. Trimming stripped 6 bases from V and 1 base from J, with 13 bases between. The DNA of the CDR3 is TGTGCCAGCAGCACTAAAGGGAGGAGCAATCAGCCCCAGCATTTT. Amino acids: CASSTKGRSNQPQHF.

The chain has TRBV30 and TRBJ2-7, with D maybe TRBD2 (5 bases). The germline gives CDR1 GTSNPN, CDR2 SVGIG (reference sequence). The length of the CDR3 is 15 residues. Trimming removed 4 bases from V and 4 bases from J, with 20 bases in between. CDR3 residues: CAWTPEGLPDYEQYF. As DNA, the CDR3 is TGTGCCTGGACCCCGGAAGGACTGCCTGATTACGAGCAGTACTTC.

The chain combines TRBV11-2 with TRBJ2-7; 7 bases map to TRBD2. Germline V CDR1 and CDR2: SGHAT, FQNNGV. V lost 6 bases and J lost 1; bases outside the gene matches: 6. CDR3 length equals 14 residues. DNA of the CDR3: TGTGCCAGCAGTTCCCCGGGGGGATCCTACGAGCAGTACTTC. It translates to CASSSPGGSYEQYF. The whole variable domain, filled in from reference TRBV11-2 and TRBJ2-7, reads EAGVAQSPRYKIIEKRQSVAFWCNPISGHATLYWYQQILGQGPKLLIQFQNNGVVDDSQLPKDRFSAERLKGVDSTLKIQPAKLEDSAVYLCASSSPGGSYEQYFGPGTRLTVT.

The CDR3 spells CASSTTRRALETQYF. The DNA for the CDR3 is TGTGCCAGCAGCACTACGAGGCGGGCATTGGAGACCCAGTACTTC. J is TRBJ2-5 and V is TRBV5-6; possibly TRBD2 for D (5 bases). V was pared by 4 bases and J by 5 bases, with 18 bases between. The germline V gene encodes CDR1 SGHDT and CDR2 YYEEEE. The CDR3 has 15 amino acids.

This chain links TRBV2 with TRBJ2-3, with TRBD2 as a possible D gene (6 bases). This CDR3 contains 13 residues. Germline loops: CDR1 SNHLY, CDR2 FYNNEI. Trimming took off 7 bases at V and 3 bases at J, with 11 bases between the two ends. The CDR3 DNA reads TGTGCCAGCATCGGGGGTGGGACAGATACGCAGTATTTT. As protein: CASIGGGTDTQYF.